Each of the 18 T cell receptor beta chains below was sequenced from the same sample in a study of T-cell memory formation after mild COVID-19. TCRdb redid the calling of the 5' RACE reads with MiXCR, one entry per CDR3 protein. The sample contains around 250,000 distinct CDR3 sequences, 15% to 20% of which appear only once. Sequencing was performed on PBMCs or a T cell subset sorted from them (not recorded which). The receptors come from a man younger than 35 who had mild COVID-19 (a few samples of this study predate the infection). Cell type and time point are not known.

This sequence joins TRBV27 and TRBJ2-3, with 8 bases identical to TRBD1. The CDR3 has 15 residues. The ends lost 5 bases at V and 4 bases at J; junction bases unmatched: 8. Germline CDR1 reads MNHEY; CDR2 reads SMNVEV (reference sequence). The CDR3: CASSRRQGRSDTQYF. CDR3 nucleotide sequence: TGTGCCAGCAGTCGACGACAGGGGAGATCAGATACGCAGTATTTT.

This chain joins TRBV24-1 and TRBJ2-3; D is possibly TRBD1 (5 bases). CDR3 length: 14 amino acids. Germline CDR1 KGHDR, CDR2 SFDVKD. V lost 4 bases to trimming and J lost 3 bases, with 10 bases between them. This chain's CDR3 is CATSENAGTDTQYF. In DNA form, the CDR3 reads TGTGCCACCAGTGAAAACGCAGGGACAGATACGCAGTATTTT.

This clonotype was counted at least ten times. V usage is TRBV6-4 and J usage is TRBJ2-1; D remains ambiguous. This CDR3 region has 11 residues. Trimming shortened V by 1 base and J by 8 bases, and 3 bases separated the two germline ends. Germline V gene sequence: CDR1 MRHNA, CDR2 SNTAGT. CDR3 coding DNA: TGTGCCAGCAGTGACTATGATGAGCAGTTCTTC. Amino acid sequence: CASSDYDEQFF.

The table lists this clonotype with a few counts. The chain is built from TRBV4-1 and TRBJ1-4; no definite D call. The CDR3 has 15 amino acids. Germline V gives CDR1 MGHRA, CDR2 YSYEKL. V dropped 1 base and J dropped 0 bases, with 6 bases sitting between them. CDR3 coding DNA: TGCGCCAGCAGCCAAGCCGGGACAACTAATGAAAAACTGTTTTTT. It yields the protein CASSQAGTTNEKLFF.

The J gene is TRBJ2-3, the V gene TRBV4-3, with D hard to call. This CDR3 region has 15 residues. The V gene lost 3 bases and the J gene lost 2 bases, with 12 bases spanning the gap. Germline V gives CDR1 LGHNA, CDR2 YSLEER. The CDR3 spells CASSQGLRFTDTQYF. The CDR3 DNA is TGCGCCAGCAGCCAGGGGTTGAGGTTCACAGATACGCAGTATTTT.

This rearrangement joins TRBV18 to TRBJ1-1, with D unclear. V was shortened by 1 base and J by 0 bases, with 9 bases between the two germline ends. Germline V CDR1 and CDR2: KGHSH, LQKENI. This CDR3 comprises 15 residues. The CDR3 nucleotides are TGTGCCAGCTCACCACTCGACGGTATGAACACTGAAGCTTTCTTT. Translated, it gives CASSPLDGMNTEAFF.

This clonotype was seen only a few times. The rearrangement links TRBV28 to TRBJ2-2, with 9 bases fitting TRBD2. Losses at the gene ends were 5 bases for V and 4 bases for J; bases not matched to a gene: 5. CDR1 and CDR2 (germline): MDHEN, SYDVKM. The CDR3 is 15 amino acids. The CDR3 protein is CASSRAGGLTGELFF. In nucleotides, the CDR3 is TGTGCCAGCAGTCGAGCGGGGGGCCTCACCGGGGAGCTGTTTTTT.

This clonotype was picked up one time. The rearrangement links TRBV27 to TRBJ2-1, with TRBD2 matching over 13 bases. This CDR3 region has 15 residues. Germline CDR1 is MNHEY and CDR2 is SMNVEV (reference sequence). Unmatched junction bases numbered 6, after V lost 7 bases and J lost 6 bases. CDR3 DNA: TGTGCCAGCACGATCGGGACTAGCGGGGCCAATGAGCAGTTCTTC. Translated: CASTIGTSGANEQFF.

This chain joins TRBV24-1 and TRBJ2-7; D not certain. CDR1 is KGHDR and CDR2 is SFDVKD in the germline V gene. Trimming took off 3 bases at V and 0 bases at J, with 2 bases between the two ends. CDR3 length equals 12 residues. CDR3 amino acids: CATSDVSYEQYF. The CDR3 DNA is TGTGCCACCAGTGATGTCTCCTACGAGCAGTACTTC.

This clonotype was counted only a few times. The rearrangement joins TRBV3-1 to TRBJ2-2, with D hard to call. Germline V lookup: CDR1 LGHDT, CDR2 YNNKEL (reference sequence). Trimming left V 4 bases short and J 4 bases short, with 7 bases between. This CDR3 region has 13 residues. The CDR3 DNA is TGTGCCAGCAGCCGCCGGGCCACCGGGGAGCTGTTTTTT. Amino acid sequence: CASSRRATGELFF.

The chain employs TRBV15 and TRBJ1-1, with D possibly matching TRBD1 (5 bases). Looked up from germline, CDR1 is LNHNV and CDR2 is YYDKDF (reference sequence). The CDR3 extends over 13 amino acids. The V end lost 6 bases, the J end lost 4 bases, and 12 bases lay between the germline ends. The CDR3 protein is CATREPRGTEAFF. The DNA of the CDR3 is TGTGCCACCAGGGAGCCGAGGGGCACTGAAGCTTTCTTT.

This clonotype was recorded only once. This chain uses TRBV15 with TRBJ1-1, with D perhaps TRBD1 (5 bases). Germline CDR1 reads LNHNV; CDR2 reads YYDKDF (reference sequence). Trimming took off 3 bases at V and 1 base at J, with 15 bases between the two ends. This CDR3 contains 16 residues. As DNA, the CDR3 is TGTGCCACCAGCAGTCCATATGCGACAGCGAACACTGAAGCTTTCTTT. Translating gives CATSSPYATANTEAFF. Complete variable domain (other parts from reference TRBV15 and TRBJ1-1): DAMVIQNPRYQVTQFGKPVTLSCSQTLNHNVMYWYQQKSSQAPKLLFHYYDKDFNNEADTPDNFQSRRPNTSFCFLDIRSPGLGDTAMYLCATSSPYATANTEAFFGQGTRLTVV.

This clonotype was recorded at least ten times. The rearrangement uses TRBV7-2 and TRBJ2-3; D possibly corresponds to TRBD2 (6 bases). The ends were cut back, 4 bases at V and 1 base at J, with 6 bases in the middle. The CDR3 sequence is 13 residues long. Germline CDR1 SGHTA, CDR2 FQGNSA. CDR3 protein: CASSSGGTDTQYF. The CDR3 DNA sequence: TGTGCCAGCAGCTCGGGGGGCACAGATACGCAGTATTTT.

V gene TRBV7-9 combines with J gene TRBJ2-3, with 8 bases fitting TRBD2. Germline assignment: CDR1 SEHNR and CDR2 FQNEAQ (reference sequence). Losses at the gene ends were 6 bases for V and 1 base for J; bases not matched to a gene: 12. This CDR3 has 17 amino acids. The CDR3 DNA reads TGTGCCAGCAGGAGCGGGGGAGTCTTTGTCGGCACAGATACGCAGTATTTT. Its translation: CASRSGGVFVGTDTQYF.

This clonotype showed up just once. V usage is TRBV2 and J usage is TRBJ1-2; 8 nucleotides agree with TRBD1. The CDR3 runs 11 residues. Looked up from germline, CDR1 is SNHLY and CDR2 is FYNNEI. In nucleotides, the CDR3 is TGTGCTTCAGGGGGCGACTATGGCTACACCTTC. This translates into CASGGDYGYTF.

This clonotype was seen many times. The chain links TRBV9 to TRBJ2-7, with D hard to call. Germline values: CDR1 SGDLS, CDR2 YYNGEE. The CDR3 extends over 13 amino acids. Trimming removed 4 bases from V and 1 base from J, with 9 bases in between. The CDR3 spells CASSPPRSYEQYF. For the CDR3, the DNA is TGTGCCAGCAGCCCCCCGAGGTCCTACGAGCAGTACTTC.

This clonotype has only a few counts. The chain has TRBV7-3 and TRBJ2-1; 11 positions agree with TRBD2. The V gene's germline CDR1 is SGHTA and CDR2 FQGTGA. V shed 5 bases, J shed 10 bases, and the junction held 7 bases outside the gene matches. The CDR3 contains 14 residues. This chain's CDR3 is CASSKLAGDGEQFF. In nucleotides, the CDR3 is TGTGCCAGCAGCAAACTAGCGGGGGACGGCGAGCAGTTCTTC.

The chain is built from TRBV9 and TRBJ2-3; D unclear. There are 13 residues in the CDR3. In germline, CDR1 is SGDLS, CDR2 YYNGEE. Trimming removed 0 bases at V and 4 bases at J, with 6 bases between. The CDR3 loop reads CASSVAPADTQYF. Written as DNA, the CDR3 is TGTGCCAGCAGCGTAGCGCCCGCAGATACGCAGTATTTT.